The clone carrying this T cell receptor (beta chain) came up once. Its antigen is not identified. This specimen comes from a study of T cell responses to AZD1222 COVID-19 vaccine. Overall study results and limits: With dominance at 160-218 and 743-854, vaccine-associated CD4 TCRs spanned spike. There were repertoire samples only from the period after the peak T cell response. Receipt of two AZD1222 doses was followed by a rise in Spike-specific TCR breadth and depth.

Method: immunoSEQ multiplex PCR; TCRdb's copy keeps in-frame clones and lacks some. There are about 110,000 clones in the sample; about 85% occur only once, and around 2.3% lies in the top ten. Sample: peripheral blood, taken 28 days after the second AZD1222 dose. The origin of this receptor is an adult who received the AZD1222 COVID-19 vaccine.

The CDR3 is CASSFASGIIYGYTF. As DNA, the CDR3 is TGTGCCAGCAGTTTTGCCAGCGGGATAATCTATGGCTACACCTTC. The chain has TRBV27 and TRBJ1-2, with D uncertain. Germline CDR1 reads MNHEY; CDR2 reads SMNVEV (reference sequence). This CDR3 has 15 residues. Trimming cost V 3 bases and J 4 bases, with 15 bases left between them.